The clone carrying this T cell receptor (beta chain) came up a few times. Its cognate antigen is unknown. This sample stems from a study of T cells in Graves' hyperthyroidism and ophthalmopathy. Amplified TCR beta CDR3 regions derived from RNA transcripts. First-round RT-PCR of the TCR CDR3 relied on the HTBI primer set. TCRdb re-analysed the multiplex PCR reads in MiXCR, keeping a single row per CDR3 protein. The table shows 360,000 or so distinct CDR3 sequences, with over 12% occurring only once. The CDR3 is 15 residues long. Trimming cost V 7 bases and J 4 bases; bases outside gene matches: 13. The germline V gene encodes CDR1 KGHSH and CDR2 LQKENI. Study results and limitations: Most thyroid clonotypes expanded above 0.001 were also detected in blood.

The chain has TRBV18 and TRBJ2-7; 7 nucleotides line up with TRBD1. The sequencing sample was made of blood. The sequence derives from a woman aged 60 to 75 with Graves' ophthalmopathy. CDR3 in DNA: TGTGCCAGCTGGCTGGGCCCTGGGACAGATTACGAGCAGTACTTC. Its protein is CASWLGPGTDYEQYF.